This T cell receptor (beta chain) was captured in a study of breast tumors, draining lymph nodes, adjacent tissues. One entry per CDR3 protein results from TCRdb running MiXCR on the multiplex PCR reads. The sample records under 45,000 distinct CDR3 sequences, 36% being singletons. This CDR3 spans 15 amino acids. Germline CDR1 reads SGHTA; CDR2 reads FQGTGA. Remarks on this clonotype: A much larger clonotype is one base distant, so this may be a read error.

The chain carries TRBV7-3 and TRBJ2-3, with 8 bases fitting TRBD1. The clonotype comes from a female donor with breast cancer. Some clones in this sample may be carry-over from other donors' samples. The specimen sequenced was breast tumor tissue. The DNA of the CDR3 is TGCGCCAGCAGCCAGATCCAGGGGGCGACAGATGCGCAGTATTTT. This encodes CASSQIQGATDAQYF.